This T cell receptor (beta chain) was documented in a study of post-analysis software for immune sequencing data (dated by TCRdb to the mid-2010s). Notes on the research overall: The recorded disease courses included relapsing-remitting, secondary progressive and progressive-relapsing multiple sclerosis, and some patients had no subtype annotation. The multiple sclerosis patient repertoires were compared with about a dozen previously published healthy control repertoires from donors aged about 6 to 26 years. A subset of samples was prepared in parallel using single-end sample barcoding, then pooled and co-amplified after Illumina adapter ligation. What the study reported, not specific to this receptor: Direct clustering with F measure showed strong co-clustering of samples prepared in the same batch, prompting a batch-effect correction. About five TRBV segments, including TRBV5-6, TRBV5-1 and TRBV20-1, were significantly more frequent in patients than controls. Significantly lower normalized Chao1 diversity was found in multiple sclerosis patients than in controls, suggesting substantial peripheral T-cell clonal expansion. The control group was slightly older than the multiple sclerosis patient group.

There are 17 amino acids in the CDR3, from cysteine to phenylalanine inclusive. Left in the record is the CDR3 DNA by itself, 51 bases read in frame from the first base. V is cut by 0 bases and J by 2 bases, and the space between the germline ends is 18 bases. For CDR1 and CDR2, the germline V gene lists SGDLS and YYNGEE. As to this clonotype: The target of this receptor is not known. Per-base qualities were not stored, and no clone one base away is much larger.

To demonstrate the VDJtools post-analysis software, the study profiled TCR beta repertoires from the peripheral blood of 13 young patients with multiple sclerosis. The patients with multiple sclerosis were children and adolescents between about 6 and 15 years of age. Library preparation used PCR. TCRdb records Illumina HiSeq 2500 as the sequencer. To reduce PCR and sequencing biases, unique molecular identifiers were built into the TCR beta cDNA libraries. Per 1 to 10 million input T cells, approximately 500,000 cDNA molecules were obtained, such that each molecule approximated one T cell. The same protocol used for the earlier healthy control dataset was applied to prepare and sequence the patient libraries. Within a given batch, samples were prepared together, multiplexed and sequenced on the same HiSeq lane. In the paper's pipeline: Raw barcoded reads were processed with MIGEC, discarding single-read molecular identifier groups before consensus assembly and CDR3 extraction. VDJtools was used for post-analysis of the clonotype tables, and diversity was normalized by down-sampling every dataset to the size of the smallest sample. To correct batch-related cross-sample contamination, repertoire overlap clustering matched CDR3 amino acid sequences but not nucleotide sequences. TCRdb reran the public reads through fastp at Q25 and MiXCR, keeping productive beta chains. Each entry merges the rows of one CDR3 protein and shows their most common DNA and genes. The V and J calls shown here were made by TCRdb, not taken from the authors' results. A total of around 700,000 distinct CDR3 sequences appear in this sample, more than 50% of them only once. Of the sample, over 9% falls within the top ten clones.

This receptor was identified in a girl aged 2 to 10 with multiple sclerosis. Material for sequencing was blood. Recombination linked TRBV9 to TRBJ2-7; the D gene is perhaps TRBD2, from 5 matching bases. In nucleotides, the sequence is TGTGCCAGCAGCGTAGGCGGTAGGGCGGGCGCTCCCTACGAGCAGTACTTC. Its protein is CASSVGGRAGAPYEQYF.